The 24 T cell receptor beta chains in this list originate from one sample, sequenced in a study of immune evolution from preneoplasia to lung adenocarcinoma. The repertoire was sequenced with immunoSEQ multiplex PCR; TCRdb's copy has only in-frame clones and lacks some. The sample shows fewer than 7,500 clones, 65% to 80% of them seen only once. Sequencing input: FFPE lung adenocarcinoma in situ tissue. Every receptor here comes from a donor of 70 years or more with lung adenocarcinoma.

V gene TRBV7-3 combines with J gene TRBJ2-5; 11 positions match TRBD1. The CDR3 contains 14 residues. Losses at the gene ends were 3 bases for V and 3 bases for J; bases not matched to a gene: 0. Looked up from germline, CDR1 is SGHTA and CDR2 is FQGTGA. The CDR3 coding sequence is TGTGCCAGCAGCTTGGGACAGGGGGAAGAGACCCAGTACTTC. Its translation is CASSLGQGEETQYF.

The rearrangement uses TRBV15 and TRBJ2-7, with a possible D match to TRBD2 (5 bases). CDR1 and CDR2 (germline): LNHNV, YYDKDF (reference sequence). V lost 0 bases to trimming and J lost 3 bases, with 12 bases between them. The CDR3 extends over 15 amino acids. The CDR3 protein is CATSRDAVAGYEQYF. The DNA for the CDR3 is TGTGCCACCAGCAGAGATGCGGTGGCGGGCTACGAGCAGTACTTC.

This chain joins TRBV30 and TRBJ1-2, with a tentative D call TRBD1 (5 bases). The germline V gene encodes CDR1 GTSNPN and CDR2 SVGIG (reference sequence). The CDR3 runs to 14 residues. Trimming left V 0 bases short and J 0 bases short, with 8 bases between. Written as DNA, the CDR3 is TGTGCCTGGAGTGTAGGGGCAGCTAACTATGGCTACACCTTC. The encoded protein is CAWSVGAANYGYTF.

The chain recombines TRBV5-4 with TRBJ2-1; TRBD1 matches 9 bases. V lost 5 bases, J lost 4 bases, and 13 bases stayed unmatched. Looked up from germline, CDR1 is SGHNT and CDR2 is YYREEE (reference sequence). The CDR3 contains 17 residues. The CDR3 here is CASSQGTGTGTYNEQFF. CDR3 DNA: TGTGCCAGCAGTCAAGGGACAGGGACAGGGACATACAATGAGCAGTTCTTC. Full variable domain (missing parts from reference TRBV5-4 and TRBJ2-1): ETGVTQSPTHLIKTRGQQVTLRCSSQSGHNTVSWYQQALGQGPQFIFQYYREEENGRGNFPPRFSGLQFPNYSSELNVNALELDDSALYLCASSQGTGTGTYNEQFFGPGTRLTVL.

The DNA of the CDR3 is TGTGCCAGCAGCTTAGTAAGACGAGCGGCAGATACGCAGTATTTT. It codes for CASSLVRRAADTQYF. This chain uses TRBV11-3 with TRBJ2-3, with D possibly TRBD2 on 5 matching bases. The germline V gene has CDR1 SGHNT and CDR2 YENEEA. V was pared by 1 base and J by 4 bases, with 12 bases between. CDR3 size: 15 residues.

The chain couples TRBV5-1 to TRBJ2-5; no clear D. Germline lookup yields CDR1 SGHRS and CDR2 YFSETQ. The CDR3 runs 15 residues. V lost 3 bases, J lost 3 bases, and 15 bases lay in between. The CDR3 DNA sequence: TGCGCCAGCAGCTGGAGACCCAGCCGGGAAGAGACCCAGTACTTC. Translated: CASSWRPSREETQYF.

Here the CDR3 reads CASSSSFQPQHF. Here the CDR3 DNA reads TGTGCCAGCAGTTCATCGTTTCAGCCCCAGCATTTT. J is TRBJ1-5 and V is TRBV2; D not certain. Germline V lookup: CDR1 SNHLY, CDR2 FYNNEI. The CDR3 length is 12 residues. V dropped 5 bases and J dropped 6 bases, with 8 bases sitting between them.

The chain uses TRBV7-2 and TRBJ1-2; 7 bases align to TRBD1. CDR3 length: 14 amino acids. Trimming took 5 bases from V and 8 from J; bases not matched to a gene: 11. Germline lookup yields CDR1 SGHTA and CDR2 FQGNSA. The CDR3 loop reads CASSPRTGSGGYTF. In DNA, the CDR3 is TGTGCCAGCAGCCCCCGGACAGGCTCGGGGGGCTACACCTTC.

V gene TRBV18 combines with J gene TRBJ1-1; TRBD1 agrees at 8 bases. The CDR3 runs 13 residues. CDR1 KGHSH and CDR2 LQKENI come from the germline V gene. With 6 bases clipped from V and 1 base from J, the junction kept 1 base outside the gene matches. The CDR3 DNA reads TGTGCCAGCTCCGACAGGGGGAACACTGAAGCTTTCTTT. Its protein is CASSDRGNTEAFF.

The genes are TRBV7-2 and TRBJ1-3, with D maybe TRBD1 (5 bases). CDR1 is SGHTA, CDR2 FQGNSA, per germline. The CDR3 sequence is 14 residues long. The V end lost 8 bases, the J end lost 0 bases, and 11 bases lay between the germline ends. CDR3 in amino acids: CASRDSVSGNTIYF. CDR3 DNA: TGTGCCAGCCGCGACAGTGTCTCTGGAAACACCATATATTTT.

This clone has just a few counts. The chain is built from TRBV4-2 and TRBJ2-6; D is ambiguous. V was cut by 4 bases and J by 4 bases, with 14 bases left in between. Germline CDR1 LGHNA, CDR2 YNFKEQ. CDR3 size: 16 residues. CDR3 sequence (DNA): TGTGCCAGCAGCCCCCGGGCAGCGAACGGGGCCAACGTCCTGACTTTC. As protein: CASSPRAANGANVLTF.

This chain uses TRBV6-1 with TRBJ1-2, with TRBD1 as a possible D gene (5 bases). Germline V CDR1 and CDR2: MNHNS, SASEGT. The CDR3 runs to 15 residues. Between the trimmed V and J ends, which lost 1 base and 5 bases, there was a span of 14 bases. This chain's CDR3 is CASSEGGTEHYGYTF. For the CDR3, the DNA is TGTGCCAGCAGTGAAGGGGGGACCGAGCATTATGGCTACACCTTC.

V and J are TRBV5-1 and TRBJ2-7; D gene unclear. The germline V and J ends were trimmed by 0 bases and 1 base, with 5 bases remaining between them. Germline assignment: CDR1 SGHRS and CDR2 YFSETQ. The CDR3 sequence is 13 residues long. CDR3 DNA: TGCGCCAGCAGCTTGGTGGGATCCTACGAGCAGTACTTC. Translated: CASSLVGSYEQYF.

The V call is TRBV4-1, the J call TRBJ1-1, with a weak D call TRBD1 (6 bases). The CDR3 has 14 amino acids. The V and J ends lost 1 base and 5 bases respectively, with 11 bases between them. Germline CDR1 and CDR2: MGHRA and YSYEKL. The CDR3 DNA sequence: TGCGCCAGCAGCCAAGGACAGGATCGGACTGAAGCTTTCTTT. Translating it yields CASSQGQDRTEAFF.

The chain couples TRBV5-1 to TRBJ1-5; TRBD1 matches 9 bases. This CDR3 is 14 amino acids long. In germline, CDR1 is SGHRS, CDR2 YFSETQ. The V and J ends lost 2 bases and 4 bases, in that order; junction bases with no gene match: 1. The CDR3, as DNA: TGCGCCAGCAGCTTCGGGACAGGGAATCAGCCCCAGCATTTT. Amino acid sequence: CASSFGTGNQPQHF.

The chain combines TRBV5-1 with TRBJ2-7; D unclear. Germline V gene sequence: CDR1 SGHRS, CDR2 YFSETQ. V was clipped by 5 bases and J by 0 bases, with 12 bases between them. There are 14 residues in the CDR3. The CDR3 protein is CASRGSPNSYEQYF. The DNA of the CDR3 is TGCGCCAGCAGGGGTAGCCCCAACTCCTACGAGCAGTACTTC.

The V call is TRBV5-1, the J call TRBJ1-2; D not resolved. Trimming shortened V by 1 base and J by 2 bases, and 12 bases separated the two germline ends. CDR1 and CDR2 from the germline V gene are SGHRS and YFSETQ. This CDR3 has 15 residues. Here the CDR3 DNA reads TGCGCCAGCAGCTTGAGACTTCCCGGAAACTATGGCTACACCTTC. Translation: CASSLRLPGNYGYTF.

This sequence joins TRBV25-1 and TRBJ2-7; 12 bases are a match to TRBD2. The CDR3 extends over 15 amino acids. Germline loops: CDR1 MGHDK, CDR2 SYGVNS. V lost 4 bases, J lost 4 bases, and 5 bases stayed unmatched. CDR3 in DNA: TGTGCCAGCAGTGGGCTAGCGGGAGGGTCTTACGAGCAGTACTTC. Amino acids: CASSGLAGGSYEQYF.

The gene calls are TRBV6-1 and TRBJ1-3; unclear D gene. Trimming removed 0 bases from V and 3 bases from J, with 9 bases in between. Germline V CDR1 and CDR2: MNHNS, SASEGT. The CDR3 totals 15 residues. This CDR3 is CASSEAPWSGNTIYF. The CDR3 DNA is TGTGCCAGCAGTGAAGCCCCATGGAGTGGAAACACCATATATTTT.

The gene calls are TRBV5-4 and TRBJ1-5, with 9 bases that match TRBD1. The germline V gene encodes CDR1 SGHNT and CDR2 YYREEE (reference sequence). The junction had 7 bases not matched to a gene; V was cut back by 4 bases and J by 5 bases. The CDR3 consists of 15 residues. CDR3: CASSVGGQGDQPQHF. The CDR3, as DNA: TGTGCCAGCAGCGTGGGGGGACAGGGCGATCAGCCCCAGCATTTT. Drawing the rest from reference TRBV5-4 and TRBJ1-5, the complete variable domain is ETGVTQSPTHLIKTRGQQVTLRCSSQSGHNTVSWYQQALGQGPQFIFQYYREEENGRGNFPPRFSGLQFPNYSSELNVNALELDDSALYLCASSVGGQGDQPQHFGDGTRLSIL.

The chain links TRBV28 to TRBJ1-2, with D uncertain. The CDR3 runs to 12 residues. Germline CDR1 reads MDHEN; CDR2 reads SYDVKM. The V end was cut by 4 bases, the J end by 4 bases, with 7 bases between. The CDR3 reads CASSSEGYGYTF. The CDR3 bases are TGTGCCAGCAGTTCGGAGGGCTATGGCTACACCTTC.

The V and J genes are TRBV6-1 and TRBJ2-4; D assignment may be TRBD1 or TRBD2 (7 bases each). The CDR3 extends over 17 amino acids. In germline, CDR1 is MNHNS, CDR2 SASEGT. Trimming removed 3 bases from V and 0 bases from J, with 15 bases in between. The CDR3 sequence: CASSDRGGTLAKNIQYF. CDR3 DNA: TGTGCCAGCAGTGACAGGGGGGGGACTCTAGCCAAAAACATTCAGTACTTC.

This rearrangement joins TRBV6-5 to TRBJ2-5; D is possibly TRBD1 or TRBD2 (5 bases each). CDR1 and CDR2 from the germline V gene are MNHEY and SVGAGI. The germline V and J ends were trimmed by 6 bases and 5 bases, with 16 bases remaining between them. The CDR3 sequence is 14 residues long. The chain's CDR3 is CASRGHDRGETQYF. The CDR3 region has the DNA TGTGCCAGCAGAGGACACGATCGAGGGGAGACCCAGTACTTC.

This clone was seen more than once but under ten times. The chain joins TRBV28 to TRBJ1-4, with unresolved D. The CDR3 totals 15 residues. Trimming shortened V by 8 bases and J by 0 bases, and 13 bases separated the two germline ends. Per the germline V gene, CDR1 is MDHEN and CDR2 is SYDVKM. CDR3 region: CASAEDGATNEKLFF. The CDR3 coding sequence is TGTGCCAGCGCCGAGGACGGTGCAACTAATGAAAAACTGTTTTTT. Filled out from reference TRBV28 and TRBJ1-4, the complete variable domain reads DVKVTQSSRYLVKRTGEKVFLECVQDMDHENMFWYRQDPGLGLRLIYFSYDVKMKEKGDIPEGYSVSREKKERFSLILESASTNQTSMYLCASAEDGATNEKLFFGSGTQLSVL.